One sample yielded the 9 T cell receptor beta chains listed below, sequenced in a study of blood T cell repertoires in COVID-19 (TCRdb year 2020). Library preparation was by the immunoSEQ multiplex PCR assay. What TCRdb holds here is the immuneACCESS table cut down to in-frame rearrangements. Part of the clones is not present; checked against another copy, under half of the missing clones reflect an unresolved V gene, and the others are unexplained. This sample holds some 35,000 clones; roughly 90% were observed only once. The ten largest make up 7% to 9% of the sample. The sequencing input was peripheral blood. All receptors derive from a human donor in a cohort sampled during active COVID-19.

V usage is TRBV9 and J usage is TRBJ1-3; 7 bases are shared with TRBD1. Trimming removed 4 bases from V and 4 bases from J; junction bases left unmatched: 5. The CDR3 is 14 amino acids. Germline V gene data show CDR1 as SGDLS and CDR2 as YYNGEE. The CDR3, as DNA: TGTGCCAGCAGCCCGGGGACAGCAGGAAACACCATATATTTT. It encodes CASSPGTAGNTIYF.

The chain joins TRBV7-2 to TRBJ1-5, with 9 bases lining up with TRBD1. Germline CDR1 is SGHTA and CDR2 is FQGNSA. V dropped 4 bases and J dropped 7; count of bases not matched to a gene: 14. The CDR3 consists of 17 residues. This CDR3 reads CASSSGQGRPWGQPQHF. In DNA form, the CDR3 reads TGTGCCAGCAGCTCCGGACAGGGGCGACCTTGGGGGCAGCCCCAGCATTTT.

This clone was counted only a few times. The chain has TRBV19 and TRBJ1-2, with 7 bases lining up with TRBD1. CDR3 length equals 12 residues. Looked up from germline, CDR1 is LNHDA and CDR2 is SQIVND (reference sequence). With V trimmed by 10 bases and J by 1 base, 3 bases remained unmatched. CDR3 nucleotide sequence: TGTGCCAACCAGGGGGGTAACTATGGCTACACCTTC. This gives the protein CANQGGNYGYTF.

The chain carries TRBV3-1 (or the pseudogene TRBV3-2) and TRBJ2-7, with D possibly TRBD1 on 6 matching bases. Germline CDR1 is LGHDT and CDR2 is YNNKEL (reference sequence). The CDR3 totals 15 residues. Trimming stripped 4 bases from V and 5 bases from J, with 18 bases between. Written as DNA, the CDR3 is TGTGCCAGCAGCCGGACTTTGACAGGTCTCCACGAGCAGTACTTC. This sequence encodes CASSRTLTGLHEQYF.

This clone was observed a single time. The chain's CDR3 is CASRLTGDEQFF. For the CDR3, the DNA is TGTGCCAGCAGATTGACAGGGGATGAGCAGTTCTTC. The rearrangement links TRBV11-1 to TRBJ2-1, with TRBD1 matching 8 bases. The CDR3 covers 12 residues. Germline V CDR1 and CDR2: SGHAT, FQDESV (reference sequence). The trim removed 6 bases at V and 8 bases at J, leaving 3 bases unmatched.

The chain joins TRBV7-3 to TRBJ1-6, with 10 nucleotides matching TRBD1. Unmatched junction bases numbered 6, after V lost 6 bases and J lost 13 bases. Per germline, CDR1 SGHTA and CDR2 FQGTGA. The CDR3 length is 13 residues. In DNA, the CDR3 is TGTGCCAGCAGTCCCGGGACAGGGGTTCCCCTCCACTTT. Amino acid sequence: CASSPGTGVPLHF. The whole variable domain, remainder taken from reference TRBV7-3 and TRBJ1-6, is GAGVSQTPSNKVTEKGKYVELRCDPISGHTALYWYRQSLGQGPEFLIYFQGTGAADDSGLPNDRFFAVRPEGSVSTLKIQRTERGDSAVYLCASSPGTGVPLHFGNGTRLTVT.

CDR3 protein: CASSPRTGDYEQYF. CDR3 sequence (DNA): TGTGCCAGCTCACCCCGGACAGGAGATTACGAGCAGTACTTC. The chain is built from TRBV18 and TRBJ2-7; 7 bases line up with TRBD1. From germline, CDR1 is KGHSH and CDR2 LQKENI. The CDR3 is 14 amino acids. The ends lost 3 bases at V and 4 bases at J; junction bases unmatched: 6.

The chain employs TRBV6-5 and TRBJ2-7; D is ambiguous. The ends were cut back, 8 bases at V and 7 bases at J, with 21 bases in the middle. From germline, CDR1 is MNHEY and CDR2 SVGAGI. The CDR3 runs to 14 residues. CDR3 region: CASRPRASDREQYF. CDR3 sequence (DNA): TGTGCCAGCCGGCCTCGAGCTAGTGACCGTGAGCAGTACTTC.

This chain connects TRBV5-4 to TRBJ2-3; no reliable D call. The V gene lost 1 base and the J gene lost 5 bases, with 2 bases spanning the gap. Germline V gene lookup returns CDR1 SGHNT and CDR2 YYREEE (reference sequence). This CDR3 comprises 11 residues. CDR3 amino acids: CASSLLDTQYF. The CDR3 DNA reads TGTGCCAGCAGCTTGCTAGATACGCAGTATTTT.